Presented here are 18 T cell receptor beta chains from one specimen sequenced in a study of vaccination and CD4 T cells after COVID-19 (dated by TCRdb to 2021 to 2024). No antigen has been identified for these receptors. Library construction relied on PCR. Data came from an Illumina iSeq 100. At the Johns Hopkins FTIC core, DNA from the cultured CD4+ T cells underwent TCR sequencing with the Oncomine TCR Beta short-read assay. Starting from the raw public reads, TCRdb applied fastp trimming at Q25, assembled clones with MiXCR and retained in-frame beta chains. Rows matching on CDR3 protein sequence are summarized as one entry with the most common DNA and genes. This sample comprises approximately 15,000 distinct CDR3 sequences, approximately 50% of them detected only once. The ten largest account for over 10% of the sample. The sample's time point, from its label and the paper: late sampling 161 to 241 days after vaccination in a few convalescent patients. Taken with the paper, the label for treatment or condition translates to: approximately 10-day PBMC culture with coronavirus spike peptide pools or control peptides (ViraFEST assay).

Here the sequenced sample was CD4+ T cells from blood, cultured in vitro, taken about 7 months after SARS-CoV-2 vaccination. Every receptor here comes from a human donor who had recovered from COVID-19.

The genes are TRBV11-2 and TRBJ2-7; D is unresolved. Per germline, CDR1 SGHAT and CDR2 FQNNGV. This CDR3 comprises 15 residues. Trimming took 5 bases from V and 2 from J, leaving 16 bases between them. The CDR3 sequence is CASSHPIVRPYEQYF. The CDR3 DNA reads as TGTGCCAGCAGCCATCCAATCGTGCGCCCCTACGAGCAGTACTTC.

The chain recombines TRBV7-2 with TRBJ2-1; no clear D. CDR3 length equals 12 residues. Germline CDR1 and CDR2: SGHTA and FQGNSA. V was cut by 5 bases and J by 3 bases, with 5 bases left in between. Here the CDR3 reads CASSPDYNEQFF. CDR3 in DNA: TGTGCCAGCAGCCCCGACTACAATGAGCAGTTCTTC.

The J gene is TRBJ1-5, the V gene TRBV7-8; TRBD1 agrees at 7 bases. Germline V gene lookup returns CDR1 SGHVS and CDR2 FQNEAQ. The CDR3 runs 17 residues. The junction had 16 bases not matched to a gene; V was cut back by 5 bases and J by 6 bases. The CDR3 is CASSQHTGRGGGQPQHF. In DNA form, the CDR3 reads TGTGCCAGCAGCCAGCACACCGGCAGGGGGGGTGGTCAGCCCCAGCATTTT.

The chain uses TRBV7-9 and TRBJ1-2; D gene uncertain. V was pared by 1 base and J by 4 bases, with 13 bases between. The germline V gene has CDR1 SEHNR and CDR2 FQNEAQ (reference sequence). The CDR3 covers 15 residues. The CDR3 loop reads CASSLEGFGGYGYTF. DNA for the CDR3: TGTGCCAGCAGCTTAGAAGGGTTTGGAGGCTATGGCTACACCTTC. Drawing the rest from reference TRBV7-9 and TRBJ1-2, the complete variable domain is DTGVSQNPRHKITKRGQNVTFRCDPISEHNRLYWYRQTLGQGPEFLTYFQNEAQLEKSRLLSDRFSAERPKGSFSTLEIQRTEQGDSAMYLCASSLEGFGGYGYTFGSGTRLTVV.

V is TRBV11-3 and J is TRBJ2-1; 9 nucleotides align to TRBD2. CDR3 length: 16 residues. V gave up 1 base and J gave up 6 bases; unmatched junction bases: 7. Germline values: CDR1 SGHNT, CDR2 YENEEA. CDR3 DNA sequence: TGTGCCAGCAGCTTAGCTAGCGGGGATATGAGCAATGAGCAGTTCTTC. Its protein product is CASSLASGDMSNEQFF.

This clonotype was seen more than once but under ten times. V gene TRBV7-3 combines with J gene TRBJ1-6, with no clear D. This CDR3 has 13 amino acids. V lost 1 base and J 10 bases, leaving 8 bases between the germline ends. Germline lookup yields CDR1 SGHTA and CDR2 FQGTGA. CDR3 nucleotide sequence: TGTGCCAGCAGCTTAAGGAGAGGGTCACCCCTCCACTTT. This encodes CASSLRRGSPLHF.

The gene calls are TRBV6-2 or TRBV6-3 and TRBJ2-1, with no clear D. In germline, CDR1 is MNHEY, CDR2 SVGEGT. The ends were cut back, 4 bases at V and 6 bases at J, with 10 bases in the middle. The CDR3 consists of 13 residues. The DNA for the CDR3 is TGTGCCAGCAGTTTGACACAATTCAATGAGCAGTTCTTC. Amino acid sequence: CASSLTQFNEQFF.

J is TRBJ1-2 and V is TRBV5-4; D gene unclear. The CDR3 runs 15 residues. Germline V gene sequence: CDR1 SGHNT, CDR2 YYREEE (reference sequence). The V end was cut by 0 bases, the J end by 8 bases, with 17 bases between. The CDR3 bases are TGTGCCAGCAGCTTGGATTCGACGGGAAGCGGGGGCTACACCTTC. Protein product: CASSLDSTGSGGYTF.

This chain connects TRBV15 to TRBJ1-2, with 7 bases fitting TRBD1. The germline gives CDR1 LNHNV, CDR2 YYDKDF (reference sequence). There are 14 residues in the CDR3. The junction had 6 bases not matched to a gene; V was cut back by 3 bases and J by 5 bases. The CDR3 DNA reads TGTGCCACCAGCAGGCCGGGACAGCCGTATGGCTACACCTTC. Translating it yields CATSRPGQPYGYTF.

The chain recombines TRBV20-1 with TRBJ2-7, with D unresolved. Deletions cut 5 bases from V and 0 bases from J, with 11 bases between. Germline-derived CDR1 and CDR2 are DFQATT and SNEGSKA (reference sequence). The CDR3 is 13 residues long. CDR3 nucleotides: TGCAGTGCTGGGCCTGGGTACTCCTACGAGCAGTACTTC. This translates into CSAGPGYSYEQYF.

The V gene is TRBV20-1, the J gene TRBJ1-1, with no clear D. The germline gives CDR1 DFQATT, CDR2 SNEGSKA (reference sequence). V lost 3 bases, J lost 1 base, and 9 bases lay in between. CDR3 length: 13 residues. The CDR3 coding sequence is TGCAGTGCTAGTCTAGGTACGAACACTGAAGCTTTCTTT. It codes for CSASLGTNTEAFF.

This clonotype came up a few times. The J gene is TRBJ2-7, the V gene TRBV6-5, with a tentative D call TRBD2 (6 bases). The V end lost 2 bases, the J end lost 10 bases, and 9 bases lay between the germline ends. The CDR3 sequence is 11 residues long. CDR1 MNHEY and CDR2 SVGAGI come from the germline V gene. This CDR3 is CASSYRREQYF. The DNA of the CDR3 is TGTGCCAGCAGTTACCGGAGGGAACAGTACTTC.

The genes are TRBV7-3 and TRBJ1-1, with D possibly matching TRBD1 (5 bases). V was cut by 1 base and J by 3 bases, with 6 bases left in between. The CDR3 has 13 amino acids. The germline gives CDR1 SGHTA, CDR2 FQGTGA. CDR3 in amino acids: CASSLIGDTEAFF. The CDR3 DNA follows: TGTGCCAGCAGCTTAATAGGGGACACTGAAGCTTTCTTT.

The chain links TRBV5-8 to TRBJ2-3; D tentatively fits TRBD1 or TRBD2 (6 bases each). The germline CDR1 and CDR2 sequences are SGHTS and YDEGEE. The CDR3 is made up of 15 amino acids. V was shortened by 4 bases and J by 5 bases, with 17 bases between the two germline ends. CDR3 sequence (DNA): TGTGCCAGCAGCCGGAGTAGGGGGGTAAGAGATACGCAGTATTTT. Translating it yields CASSRSRGVRDTQYF.

This clonotype is medium-sized. The CDR3 sequence: CASSQQGRTEAFF. The DNA for the CDR3 is TGTGCCAGCAGTCAACAGGGCCGCACTGAAGCTTTCTTT. This chain links TRBV27 with TRBJ1-1, with a possible D match to TRBD1 (6 bases). Germline V CDR1 and CDR2: MNHEY, SMNVEV (reference sequence). V lost 5 bases, J lost 4 bases, and 11 bases lay in between. CDR3 length: 13 amino acids.

This clonotype has just a few counts. This chain uses TRBV24-1 with TRBJ1-2; possibly TRBD1 for D (5 bases). The CDR3 is 13 amino acids. The germline V gene has CDR1 KGHDR and CDR2 SFDVKD. V was pared by 5 bases and J by 3 bases, with 9 bases between. The CDR3 is CATSAGIDYGYTF. The CDR3 nucleotides are TGTGCCACCAGTGCAGGGATAGACTATGGCTACACCTTC.

V is TRBV5-1 and J is TRBJ2-3; 9 bases map to TRBD2. Per the germline V gene, CDR1 is SGHRS and CDR2 is YFSETQ. This CDR3 has 15 amino acids. V gave up 5 bases and J gave up 2 bases; unmatched junction bases: 6. The CDR3 sequence is CASRTSGTYTDTQYF. The CDR3 DNA reads TGCGCCAGCAGGACTAGCGGAACTTACACAGATACGCAGTATTTT.

The J gene is TRBJ1-2, the V gene TRBV7-2; D remains unclear. Deletions cut 0 bases from V and 10 bases from J, with 15 bases between. In germline, CDR1 is SGHTA, CDR2 FQGNSA. The CDR3 is 14 residues long. DNA of the CDR3: TGTGCCAGCAGCTTAGCGCCACAGACACTGGACTACACCTTC. Translated, it gives CASSLAPQTLDYTF.